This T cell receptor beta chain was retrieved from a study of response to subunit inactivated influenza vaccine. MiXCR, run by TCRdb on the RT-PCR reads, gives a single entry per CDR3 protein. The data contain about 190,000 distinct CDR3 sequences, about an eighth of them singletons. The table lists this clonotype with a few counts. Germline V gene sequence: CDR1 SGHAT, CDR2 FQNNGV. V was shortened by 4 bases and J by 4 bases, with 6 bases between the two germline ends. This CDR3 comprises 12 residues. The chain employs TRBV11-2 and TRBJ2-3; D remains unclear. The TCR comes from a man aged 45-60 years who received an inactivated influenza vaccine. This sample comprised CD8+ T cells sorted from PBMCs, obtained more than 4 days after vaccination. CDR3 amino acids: CASSSPADTQYF. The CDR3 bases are TGTGCCAGCAGCTCCCCGGCAGATACGCAGTATTTT.